The rows below give T cell receptor beta chains drawn from one sample of a study of human T cells and chemical hapten exposure. MiXCR was run by TCRdb on the RACE reads, yielding one entry per CDR3 protein. The sample holds tens of thousands of distinct CDR3 sequences, approximately 10% seen once. The input for sequencing was whole blood, taken in connection with sensitization to the hapten diphenylcyclopropenone (DPC). The source of these receptors is a middle-aged woman with alopecia areata. Some clones in this sample may be carry-over from other donors' samples. Both conserved end residues are part of each CDR3. Fields, in order: D gene, V gene, clone size, J gene, CDR3 DNA, CDR3 protein. D genes are given only for firm matches. Some rows have no size entry. The others give once, few or many, or a class for an expanded clone.

>-|TRBV27|few|TRBJ1-5
TGTGCCAGCAGTCCGGTTGTGGGGGGCCGTCAGCCCCAGCATTTT
CASSPVVGGRQPQHF
>-|TRBV6-5|many|TRBJ1-2
TGTGCCAGCAGTGCTACCTTACCCCAAGGGGGGCCTAACTATGGCTACACCTTC
CASSATLPQGGPNYGYTF
>TRBD1|TRBV5-1|few|TRBJ2-1
TGCGCCAGCAGCTTGGTTTTGCCAGGGACAGACAATGAGCAGTTCTTC
CASSLVLPGTDNEQFF
>-|TRBV11-3|few|TRBJ2-1
TGTGCCAGCAGCCCAATGGGGACCAATGAGCAGTTCTTC
CASSPMGTNEQFF
>-|TRBV28|few|TRBJ2-5
TGTGCCAGCAGTTTATCGAGGACCCAGTACTTC
CASSLSRTQYF
>-|TRBV5-1|-|TRBJ2-5
TGCGCCAGCAGCTTGGCTCGGCCAGAGGAGACCCAGTACTTC
CASSLARPEETQYF
>-|TRBV6-1|many|TRBJ2-5
TGTGCCAGCAGTGCCAGTCGGGAGACCCAGTACTTC
CASSASRETQYF
>-|TRBV3-1|-|TRBJ2-1
TGTGCCAGCAGCCAAAGGGGAGATCCCTACAATGAGCAGTTCTTC
CASSQRGDPYNEQFF
>TRBD1|TRBV7-6|many|TRBJ1-2
TGTGCCAGCAGCCCCGGGACAGCCCTCTATGGCTACACCTTC
CASSPGTALYGYTF
>TRBD1|TRBV19|-|TRBJ1-5
TGTGCCAGTAGTTCAGTCCTCACCGCCCGGGACAGGGGTTGGGGCAATCAGCCCCAGCATTTT
CASSSVLTARDRGWGNQPQHF
>-|TRBV14|few|TRBJ2-7
TGTGCCAGCAGCCATCGACATCCCTACGAGCAGTACTTC
CASSHRHPYEQYF
>TRBD2|TRBV10-3|many|TRBJ2-3
TGTGCCATCAGGGCGGGGGGGCCAGATACGCAGTATTTT
CAIRAGGPDTQYF
>-|TRBV11-2|many|TRBJ2-7
TGTGCCAGCAGCTTAGGGGGGCGATACTACGAGCAGTACTTC
CASSLGGRYYEQYF
>TRBD2|TRBV6-5|few|TRBJ2-3
TGTGCCAGCACCCAGACTAGCGGGCGCACAGATACGCAGTATTTT
CASTQTSGRTDTQYF
>TRBD1|TRBV29-1|many|TRBJ1-2
TGCAGCGTTGCGGAGGGGGCGGACTATGGCTACACCTTC
CSVAEGADYGYTF
>-|TRBV20-1|-|TRBJ2-1
TGCAGTGCTAGAGATGACCCTGCGGAGCAGTTCTTC
CSARDDPAEQFF
>-|TRBV18|-|TRBJ2-7
TGTGCCAGCTCACCCCGGGGGCTTGCTGAGCAGTACTTC
CASSPRGLAEQYF
>TRBD2|TRBV7-6|-|TRBJ2-5
TGTGCCAGCAGCTCAACCTCCGGGACTAGCGGGGTTGAGACCCAGTACTTC
CASSSTSGTSGVETQYF
>TRBD1|TRBV5-4|many|TRBJ2-7
TGTGCCAGCAGCCCCGGGACAGGGGGCGTGAGGGAGCAGTACTTC
CASSPGTGGVREQYF
>-|TRBV18|-|TRBJ1-1
TGTGCCAGCTCACCGCCCGCGGGGGGGCGGGATACTGAAGCTTTCTTT
CASSPPAGGRDTEAFF
>TRBD1|TRBV2|many|TRBJ1-5
TGTGCCAGCAGTGACCCATGGACAGGGCACAATCAGCCCCAGCATTTT
CASSDPWTGHNQPQHF
>-|TRBV7-3|-|TRBJ2-1
TGTGCCAGCAGCCTGGGGCAAGAGCAGTTCTTC
CASSLGQEQFF
>-|TRBV11-2|-|TRBJ2-5
TGTGCCAGCAGCCTGGCTGGGGCTGAGACCCAGTACTTC
CASSLAGAETQYF